The 24 T cell receptor beta chains below were found in one sample sequenced in a study of OX40 agonist ivuxolimab in advanced cancers. TCRdb keeps only in-frame clones here, not all; method: immunoSEQ multiplex PCR. The profile shows 35,000 to 45,000 clones, around 93% of them singletons. This specimen consisted of CD4+ or CD8+ T cells sorted from blood, obtained in a trial of the OX40 agonist ivuxolimab. Receptors originate from an adult with an advanced solid tumor such as melanoma, head and neck, liver or kidney cancer.

V usage is TRBV9 and J usage is TRBJ2-3; no clear D. The CDR3 has 13 amino acids. Trimming removed 0 bases from V and 8 bases from J, with 10 bases in between. Germline V lookup: CDR1 SGDLS, CDR2 YYNGEE. The CDR3 protein is CASSVAESATQYF. The CDR3, as DNA: TGTGCCAGCAGCGTAGCTGAGAGCGCTACGCAGTATTTT.

This clone came up a few times. The gene calls are TRBV5-1 and TRBJ1-6; no reliable D call. Germline loops: CDR1 SGHRS, CDR2 YFSETQ. The CDR3 consists of 13 residues. Between the trimmed V and J ends, which lost 5 bases and 9 bases, there was a span of 12 bases. The CDR3 DNA reads as TGCGCCAGCAGAGCGGGCGCCTCTTCACCCCTCCACTTT. This sequence encodes CASRAGASSPLHF. The full variable domain, its missing parts supplied by reference TRBV5-1 and TRBJ1-6, is KAGVTQTPRYLIKTRGQQVTLSCSPISGHRSVSWYQQTPGQGLQFLFEYFSETQRNKGNFPGRFSGRQFSNSRSEMNVSTLELGDSALYLCASRAGASSPLHFGNGTRLTVT.

This sequence joins TRBV27 and TRBJ1-2; no clear D gene. Germline CDR1 is MNHEY and CDR2 is SMNVEV (reference sequence). CDR3 length: 17 amino acids. V was clipped by 6 bases and J by 0 bases, with 20 bases between them. CDR3 nucleotide sequence: TGTGCCAGCAGCCTTGATGAAAGGGTCGGGGCTAACTATGGCTACACCTTC. Its translation: CASSLDERVGANYGYTF.

This clone has more than one count but fewer than ten. This chain joins TRBV10-2 and TRBJ1-4; the match to TRBD1 covers 7 bases. CDR3 length: 14 amino acids. Germline CDR1 WSHSY, CDR2 SAAADI. J gave up 4 bases and V 5 bases, and 4 bases lay outside the gene matches. The CDR3 here is CASSLGTDNEKLFF. CDR3 nucleotides: TGCGCCAGCAGTCTCGGGACAGATAATGAAAAACTGTTTTTT.

This clone was recorded once. The rearrangement uses TRBV27 and TRBJ2-6; 7 positions agree with TRBD1. V was clipped by 5 bases and J by 4 bases; unmatched bases: 8. The CDR3 is 16 residues long. Germline assignment: CDR1 MNHEY and CDR2 SMNVEV (reference sequence). Written as DNA, the CDR3 is TGTGCCAGCAGTCCTCAGGGGGTAGCAGGGGCCAACGTCCTGACTTTC. Amino acid sequence: CASSPQGVAGANVLTF.

The rearrangement links TRBV5-4 to TRBJ2-7; TRBD1 matches 11 bases. The V gene's germline CDR1 is SGHNT and CDR2 YYREEE (reference sequence). The CDR3 is 14 amino acids. Losses at the gene ends were 3 bases for V and 4 bases for J; bases not matched to a gene: 3. The DNA for the CDR3 is TGTGCCAGCAGCTCCGGACAGGGGGCGTACGAGCAGTACTTC. It codes for CASSSGQGAYEQYF.

The chain combines TRBV9 with TRBJ2-7, with a tentative D call TRBD1 (6 bases). Trimming removed 3 bases at V and 4 bases at J, with 17 bases between. Germline V gives CDR1 SGDLS, CDR2 YYNGEE. The CDR3 loop spans 15 amino acids. The CDR3 sequence is CASSAGPGQTYEQYF. The CDR3 DNA reads TGTGCCAGCAGCGCAGGCCCTGGACAGACTTACGAGCAGTACTTC.

The chain couples TRBV10-2 to TRBJ2-1; D not resolved. Looked up from germline, CDR1 is WSHSY and CDR2 is SAAADI. The V end was cut by 8 bases, the J end by 7 bases, with 6 bases between. There are 10 residues in the CDR3. Here the CDR3 reads CASGENEQFF. Here the CDR3 DNA reads TGCGCCAGCGGAGAAAATGAGCAGTTCTTC.

This chain links TRBV5-1 with TRBJ2-1; 12 nucleotides match TRBD2. The CDR3 loop spans 17 amino acids. CDR1 and CDR2 (germline): SGHRS, YFSETQ. V was clipped by 4 bases and J by 4 bases; unmatched bases: 9. In nucleotides, the CDR3 is TGCGCCAGCAGCCTCGGGACTAGCGGGTTGGGATACAATGAGCAGTTCTTC. It yields the protein CASSLGTSGLGYNEQFF.

The CDR3 region has the DNA TGTGCCAGCAGTCCCCTCGCCTCCTACGAGCAGTACTTC. Amino acid sequence: CASSPLASYEQYF. The chain uses TRBV27 and TRBJ2-7; D not resolved. Germline V lookup: CDR1 MNHEY, CDR2 SMNVEV (reference sequence). V was cut by 5 bases and J by 0 bases, with 8 bases left in between. The CDR3 extends over 13 amino acids.

This sequence joins TRBV6-6 and TRBJ2-3, with TRBD2 matching over 8 bases. The V segment lost 2 bases and the J segment 5 bases; nucleotides outside the gene matches: 6. This CDR3 region has 15 residues. The germline gives CDR1 MNHNY, CDR2 SVGAGI (reference sequence). CDR3 DNA sequence: TGTGCCAGCAGTTACATTAGCGGGGCCAGAGATACGCAGTATTTT. As protein: CASSYISGARDTQYF.

The rearrangement uses TRBV9 and TRBJ2-7; TRBD1 aligns across 7 bases. CDR1 is SGDLS and CDR2 is YYNGEE in the germline V gene. The CDR3 is 14 residues long. Germline trimming cut 3 bases from V and 5 bases from J; bases unmatched to any gene: 8. The CDR3 DNA reads as TGTGCCAGCAGCGCCCGGGACAGTCCCCACGAGCAGTACTTC. It encodes CASSARDSPHEQYF.

The chain links TRBV14 to TRBJ2-1; D is possibly TRBD1 (6 bases). V lost 4 bases and J 7 bases, leaving 8 bases between the germline ends. The length of the CDR3 is 12 residues. Germline lookup yields CDR1 SGHDN and CDR2 FVKESK. Written as DNA, the CDR3 is TGTGCCAGCAGCCGGACAGCTAATGAGCAGTTCTTC. Translating it yields CASSRTANEQFF.

The rearrangement uses TRBV13 and TRBJ2-5, with 8 bases identical to TRBD2. The CDR3 has 16 residues. CDR1 and CDR2 from the germline V gene are PRHDT and FYEKMQ (reference sequence). J was trimmed by 2 bases and V by 2 bases; bases with no gene match: 7. CDR3 sequence reads: CASSLWAGGRQETQYF. CDR3 sequence (DNA): TGTGCCAGCAGCTTATGGGCGGGAGGTAGACAAGAGACCCAGTACTTC.

The J gene is TRBJ1-4, the V gene TRBV7-9, with no clear D. Germline CDR1 SEHNR, CDR2 FQNEAQ (reference sequence). The CDR3 contains 14 residues. V shed 2 bases and J shed 5 bases, with 9 bases lying between them. CDR3 DNA: TGTGCCAGCAGCTTACCCGGGGTAAATGAAAAACTGTTTTTT. Residues: CASSLPGVNEKLFF.

The chain is built from TRBV7-9 and TRBJ2-1, with 8 bases that match TRBD2. Germline lookup yields CDR1 SEHNR and CDR2 FQNEAQ (reference sequence). CDR3 length: 17 amino acids. V shed 5 bases and J 7 bases; nucleotides not matched to a gene: 16. The CDR3 loop reads CASSGEEGTRQANEQFF. The CDR3 nucleotides are TGTGCCAGCAGCGGGGAAGAAGGGACTAGACAGGCTAATGAGCAGTTCTTC.

V is TRBV7-3 and J is TRBJ2-3, with D tentatively TRBD1 (6 bases). V dropped 5 bases and J dropped 1 base, with 10 bases sitting between them. Germline V gene sequence: CDR1 SGHTA, CDR2 FQGTGA. The CDR3 has 14 residues. CDR3 DNA sequence: TGTGCCAGCAGCCTTGAGGGGGGCACAGATACGCAGTATTTT. This sequence encodes CASSLEGGTDTQYF.

V gene TRBV30 combines with J gene TRBJ2-1; D gene uncertain. In germline, CDR1 is GTSNPN, CDR2 SVGIG (reference sequence). The CDR3 has 12 residues. V dropped 0 bases and J dropped 10 bases, with 10 bases sitting between them. DNA of the CDR3: TGTGCCTGGAGTGTATTTCGGAACGAGCAGTTCTTC. Protein: CAWSVFRNEQFF.

This clone has only one observation. The chain recombines TRBV10-3 with TRBJ2-3; TRBD2 agrees at 8 bases. CDR3 length equals 13 residues. The trim removed 11 bases at V and 5 bases at J, leaving 9 bases unmatched. Germline loops: CDR1 ENHRY, CDR2 SYGVKD. The CDR3 protein is CAAGAGAVDTQYF. The CDR3 coding sequence is TGTGCCGCGGGAGCGGGAGCGGTAGATACGCAGTATTTT.

The V gene is TRBV6-5, the J gene TRBJ2-1; D remains unclear. Germline V gives CDR1 MNHEY, CDR2 SVGAGI. Trimming removed 6 bases from V and 6 bases from J, with 18 bases in between. CDR3 length equals 15 residues. As DNA, the CDR3 is TGTGCCAGCAGGCCTAGGATGGTTAGAGTCAATGAGCAGTTCTTC. Protein: CASRPRMVRVNEQFF.

This clone was seen more than once but under ten times. This rearrangement joins TRBV19 to TRBJ1-5, with D maybe TRBD1 (6 bases). V lost 7 bases and J 2 bases, leaving 18 bases between the germline ends. CDR3 length: 16 amino acids. The germline V gene has CDR1 LNHDA and CDR2 SQIVND (reference sequence). The CDR3 DNA reads as TGTGCCAGTACTCCCAACAGGGTTTGGGGCAATCAGCCCCAGCATTTT. It yields the protein CASTPNRVWGNQPQHF. The complete variable domain, with remaining parts taken from reference TRBV19 and TRBJ1-5, reads DGGITQSPKYLFRKEGQNVTLSCEQNLNHDAMYWYRQDPGQGLRLIYYSQIVNDFQKGDIAEGYSVSREKKESFPLTVTSAQKNPTAFYLCASTPNRVWGNQPQHFGDGTRLSIL.

This sequence joins TRBV6-6 and TRBJ2-1, with D hard to call. The CDR3 contains 12 residues. CDR1 and CDR2 from the germline V gene are MNHNY and SVGAGI (reference sequence). V dropped 4 bases and J dropped 12 bases, with 13 bases sitting between them. The CDR3 sequence is CASSSFGQWQFF. The CDR3, as DNA: TGTGCCAGCAGTTCTTTTGGGCAGTGGCAGTTCTTC.

The chain's CDR3 is CASSYGDIPYYGYTF. CDR3 DNA: TGCGCCAGCAGCTATGGGGACATCCCCTACTATGGCTACACCTTC. J is TRBJ1-2 and V is TRBV5-1, with D perhaps matching TRBD1 (6 bases). V was trimmed by 3 bases and J by 3 bases, leaving 15 bases between them. Germline V gives CDR1 SGHRS, CDR2 YFSETQ. The CDR3 has 15 amino acids.

A few counts support this clone. This CDR3 is CASSISGERPNQPQHF. The DNA of the CDR3 is TGTGCCAGTAGTATAAGTGGGGAGCGCCCAAATCAGCCCCAGCATTTT. The rearrangement joins TRBV19 to TRBJ1-5; D is undetermined. CDR3 length equals 16 residues. Trimming took off 2 bases at V and 4 bases at J, with 15 bases between the two ends. Germline V gene sequence: CDR1 LNHDA, CDR2 SQIVND (reference sequence).